In its sample, the clone carrying this T cell receptor (beta chain) was seen a few times. Measured with immunoSEQ multiplex PCR; TCRdb has only the in-frame clones, and not every one. The repertoire consists of approximately 200,000 clones, with approximately 90% occurring once and the leading ten covering less than 14%. This entry comes from a study of blood T cell repertoires in COVID-19. Participants were placed into cohorts based on the clinical history they reported. Two negative PCRs, clearance, or symptom resolution characterized the recovered Cohort 3 donors. Germline trimming cut 6 bases from V and 1 base from J; bases unmatched to any gene: 7. Germline-derived CDR1 and CDR2 are MNHEY and SVGEGT. CDR3 length: 16 residues.

The sample comprised PBMCs or T cells enriched from blood (not recorded which). This chain joins TRBV6-2 or TRBV6-3 and TRBJ2-1; 9 bases line up with TRBD1. This sequence was found in a young man who had recovered from COVID-19. The CDR3 reads CASSLATGGSYNEQFF. CDR3 sequence (DNA): TGTGCCAGCAGCCTCGCGACAGGGGGGTCCTACAATGAGCAGTTCTTC.